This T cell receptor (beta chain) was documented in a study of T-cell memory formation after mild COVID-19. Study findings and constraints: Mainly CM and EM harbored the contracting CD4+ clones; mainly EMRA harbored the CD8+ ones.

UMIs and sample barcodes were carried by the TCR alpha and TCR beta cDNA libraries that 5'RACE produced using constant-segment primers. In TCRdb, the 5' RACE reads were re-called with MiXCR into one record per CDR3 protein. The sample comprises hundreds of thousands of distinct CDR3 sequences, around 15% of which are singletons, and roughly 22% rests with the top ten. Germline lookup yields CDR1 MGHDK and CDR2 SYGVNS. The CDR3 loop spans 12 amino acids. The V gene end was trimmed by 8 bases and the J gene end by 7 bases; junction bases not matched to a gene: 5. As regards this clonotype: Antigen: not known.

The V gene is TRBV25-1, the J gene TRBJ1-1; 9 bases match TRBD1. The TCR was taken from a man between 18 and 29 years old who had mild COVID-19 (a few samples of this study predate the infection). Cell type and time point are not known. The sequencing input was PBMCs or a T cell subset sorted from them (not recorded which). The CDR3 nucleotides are TGTGCCAGCCTACAGGGGGCCGGTGAAGCTTTCTTT. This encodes CASLQGAGEAFF.